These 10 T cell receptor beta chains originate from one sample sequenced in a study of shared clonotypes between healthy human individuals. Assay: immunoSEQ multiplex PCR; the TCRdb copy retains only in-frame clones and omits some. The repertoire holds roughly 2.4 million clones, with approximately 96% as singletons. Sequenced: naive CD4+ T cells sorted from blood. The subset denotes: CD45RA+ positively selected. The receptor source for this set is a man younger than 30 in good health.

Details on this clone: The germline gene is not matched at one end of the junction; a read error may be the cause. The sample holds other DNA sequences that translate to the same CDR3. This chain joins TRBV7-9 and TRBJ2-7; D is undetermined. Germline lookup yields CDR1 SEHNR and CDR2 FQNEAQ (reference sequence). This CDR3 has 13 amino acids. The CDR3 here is CASSIAGSYEQYF. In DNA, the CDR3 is TGTGCCAGCAGCATAGCAGGCTCCTACGAGCAGTACTTC. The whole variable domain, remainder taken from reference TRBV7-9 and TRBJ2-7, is DTGVSQNPRHKITKRGQNVTFRCDPISEHNRLYWYRQTLGQGPEFLTYFQNEAQLEKSRLLSDRFSAERPKGSFSTLEIQRTEQGDSAMYLCASSIAGSYEQYFGPGTRLTVT.

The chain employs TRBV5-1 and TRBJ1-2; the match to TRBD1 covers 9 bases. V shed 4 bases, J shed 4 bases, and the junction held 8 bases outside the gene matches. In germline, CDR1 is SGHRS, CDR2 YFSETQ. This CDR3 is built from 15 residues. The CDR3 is CASSLRTGEGYGYTF. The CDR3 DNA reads TGCGCCAGCAGCCTCCGGACAGGGGAAGGCTATGGCTACACCTTC.

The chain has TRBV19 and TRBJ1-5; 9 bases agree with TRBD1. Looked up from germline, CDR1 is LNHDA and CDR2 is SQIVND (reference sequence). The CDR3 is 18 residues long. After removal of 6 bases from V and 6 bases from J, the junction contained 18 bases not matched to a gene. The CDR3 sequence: CASRAGQGPPIESQPQHF. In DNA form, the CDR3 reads TGTGCCAGTAGGGCAGGACAGGGGCCGCCGATTGAGTCTCAGCCCCAGCATTTT.

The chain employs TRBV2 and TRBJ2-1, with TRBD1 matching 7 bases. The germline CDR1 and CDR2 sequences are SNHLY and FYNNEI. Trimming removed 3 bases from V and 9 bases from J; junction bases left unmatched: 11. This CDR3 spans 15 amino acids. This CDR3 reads CASSELRTGHGEQFF. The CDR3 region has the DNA TGTGCCAGCAGTGAGCTCCGGACAGGCCATGGTGAGCAGTTCTTC.

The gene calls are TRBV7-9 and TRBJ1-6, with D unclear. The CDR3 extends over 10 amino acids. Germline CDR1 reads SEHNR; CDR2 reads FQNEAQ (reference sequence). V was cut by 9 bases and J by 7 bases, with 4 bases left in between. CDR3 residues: CARINSPLHF. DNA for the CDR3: TGTGCCAGGATCAATTCACCCCTCCACTTT.

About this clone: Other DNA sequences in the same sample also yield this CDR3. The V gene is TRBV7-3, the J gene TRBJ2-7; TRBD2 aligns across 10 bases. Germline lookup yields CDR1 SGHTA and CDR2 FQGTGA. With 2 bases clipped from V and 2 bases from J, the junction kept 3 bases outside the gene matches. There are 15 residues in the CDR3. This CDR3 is CASSLSSGGPYEQYF. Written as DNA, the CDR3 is TGTGCCAGCAGCTTATCTAGCGGGGGTCCCTACGAGCAGTACTTC.

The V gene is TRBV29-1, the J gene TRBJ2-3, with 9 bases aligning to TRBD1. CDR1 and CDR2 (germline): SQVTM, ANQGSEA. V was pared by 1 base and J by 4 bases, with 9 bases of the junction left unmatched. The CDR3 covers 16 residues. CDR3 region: CSVEGTYRGHADTQYF. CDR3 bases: TGCAGCGTTGAAGGGACGTACAGGGGGCACGCAGATACGCAGTATTTT.

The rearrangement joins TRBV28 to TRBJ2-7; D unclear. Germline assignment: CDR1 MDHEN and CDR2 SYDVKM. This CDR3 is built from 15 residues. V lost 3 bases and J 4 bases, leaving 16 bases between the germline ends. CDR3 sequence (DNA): TGTGCCAGCAGTTTGCCGGGCCAAGCAAGGTACGAGCAGTACTTC. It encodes CASSLPGQARYEQYF.

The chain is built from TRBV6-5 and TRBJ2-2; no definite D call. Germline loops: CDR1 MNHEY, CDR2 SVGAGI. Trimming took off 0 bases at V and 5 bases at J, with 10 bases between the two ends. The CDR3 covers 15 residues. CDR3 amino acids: CASSYSGSSTGELFF. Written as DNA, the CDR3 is TGTGCCAGCAGTTACTCAGGGTCTAGTACCGGGGAGCTGTTTTTT.

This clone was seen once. Written as DNA, the CDR3 is TGTGCCGCTCACGGACAGGGGAGGTTCGATGGCTACACCTTC. Translating gives CAAHGQGRFDGYTF. The chain combines TRBV10-3 with TRBJ1-2, with TRBD1 matching over 9 bases. The J segment lost 6 bases and the V segment lost 11 bases, leaving 13 bases of the junction unmatched. Germline V gene lookup returns CDR1 ENHRY and CDR2 SYGVKD. The CDR3 covers 14 residues.